These T cell receptor beta chains were read from a single sample in a study of blood T cells in healthy people across ages. TCRdb fed the 5' RACE reads into MiXCR, producing one record per CDR3 protein. The repertoire holds about 730,000 distinct CDR3 sequences, with roughly two fifths as singletons. Sequenced material: blood. Receptors were obtained from a woman aged 55-70 years in good health. The CDR3 runs from the conserved cysteine through the conserved F or W. Fields, in order: V gene, J gene, clone size, D gene, CDR3 DNA, CDR3 protein. The D gene is left open where the match is weak. Part of the rows lack a size; the others show once, few, many or a class for expanded clones.

TRBV11-2	TRBJ2-5	.	TRBD2	TGTGCCAGCAGCTTGGATGGCCTAGCGGGGGGAGAGACCCAGTACTTC	CASSLDGLAGGETQYF
TRBV21-1	TRBJ2-3	.	.	TGTGCGAGGGGGGGCACAGATGCGCAGTATTTT	CARGGTDAQYF
TRBV11-2	TRBJ2-5	.	.	TGTGCCAGCAGCTTAGTCGTTCGTAGGTTGAGGGACGGTCCAGAGACCCAGTACTTC	CASSLVVRRLRDGPETQYF
TRBV5-1	TRBJ2-5	many	.	TGCGCGAGACGCCGGGACACCGCACAAGAGACCCAGTACTTC	CARRRDTAQETQYF
TRBV29-1	TRBJ2-5	few	TRBD1	TGCAGCGTTGAATATGGACAGGGAAGAGAGACCCAGTACTTC	CSVEYGQGRETQYF
TRBV6-5	TRBJ2-7	.	TRBD1	TGTGCCAGCAGTAAACAACCGGGACAGGGGGCTTACGAGCAGTACTTC	CASSKQPGQGAYEQYF
TRBV30	TRBJ2-4	.	TRBD2	TGTGCCTGGACTGAAAGCGGGGACTACATTCAGTACTTC	CAWTESGDYIQYF
TRBV24-1	TRBJ2-3	.	.	TGTGCCACCAGTGATGCTGGGGAAGATACGCAGTATTTT	CATSDAGEDTQYF
TRBV6-2/TRBV6-3	TRBJ2-2	.	.	TGTGCCAGCAGTTACAGGGTTGGCACCGGGGAGCTGTTTTTT	CASSYRVGTGELFF
TRBV11-3	TRBJ2-3	.	.	TGTGCCAGCAGCTTAGATGGAGGGGTTCCAGATACGCAGTATTTT	CASSLDGGVPDTQYF
TRBV11-2	TRBJ2-7	.	.	TGTGCCAGCAGCTTAGTGCGACAGCCGTACGAGCAGTACTTC	CASSLVRQPYEQYF
TRBV20-1	TRBJ2-5	few	.	TGCAGTGCTAGAGACCTGGGGGCCGGAGTTCGGACCCAGTACTTC	CSARDLGAGVRTQYF
TRBV24-1	TRBJ2-5	many	.	TGTGCCACCAGTGATTGGGGGGAGACCCAGTACTTC	CATSDWGETQYF
TRBV12-3/TRBV12-4	TRBJ2-1	many	.	TGTGCCAGCAGAGCCGGGAGCTACAATGAGCAGTTCTTC	CASRAGSYNEQFF
TRBV5-1	TRBJ1-6	few	TRBD1	TGCGCCAGCAGCTCCTTGGACAGGGGTAATTCACCCCTCCACTTT	CASSSLDRGNSPLHF
TRBV3-1	TRBJ2-1	.	TRBD1	TGTGCCAGCAGCCTCTCGGGGGACAGGGCTTACAATGAGCAGTTCTTC	CASSLSGDRAYNEQFF
TRBV27	TRBJ2-3	.	TRBD1	TGTGCCAGCAGGGCGGGACAGGGGGGCACAGATACGCAGTATTTT	CASRAGQGGTDTQYF
TRBV7-3	TRBJ2-3	many	.	TGTGCCAGCAGCTCGGATGTTTCTAGCACAGATACGCAGTATTTT	CASSSDVSSTDTQYF
TRBV5-5	TRBJ2-5	.	.	TGTGCCGGCAGCTTATTCGATGAGCAGTACTTC	CAGSLFDEQYF
TRBV12-3/TRBV12-4	TRBJ1-1	.	.	TGTGCCAGCAGTTTGAAAGGACAGGCTTTCTTT	CASSLKGQAFF
TRBV19	TRBJ2-3	few	.	TGTGCCAGTAGCGCGGGGACGGATTATACGCAGTATTTT	CASSAGTDYTQYF
TRBV2	TRBJ1-4	.	.	TGTGCCAGCAGATCCCTTAATGAAAAACTGTTTTTT	CASRSLNEKLFF
TRBV7-9	TRBJ2-3	.	.	TGTGTCCTAGGGGCAGAGGGAGCAACAGATACGCAGTATTTT	CVLGAEGATDTQYF
TRBV12-3/TRBV12-4	TRBJ1-6	few	.	TGTGCCAGCAGTCCCCGACGGGAAAATTCACCCCTCCACTTT	CASSPRRENSPLHF
TRBV6-2/TRBV6-3	TRBJ2-5	once	TRBD2	TGTGCCAGCAGAAGTAGGCTAGCGGGAGCTGGAGCAGAGACCCAGTACTTC	CASRSRLAGAGAETQYF
TRBV20-1	TRBJ2-1	.	TRBD1	TGCAGTGCTAGAGACCGGACAGGGAACAACTACGAGCAGTTCTTC	CSARDRTGNNYEQFF
TRBV5-1	TRBJ2-4	few	TRBD1	TGCGCCAGCAGCGTGGTGGGACAGATGGACATTCAGTACTTC	CASSVVGQMDIQYF
TRBV2	TRBJ2-1	.	TRBD1	TGTGCCAGCAGCCGGGACAGGGGTCCTTACGAGCAGTTCTTC	CASSRDRGPYEQFF
TRBV6-1	TRBJ1-5	.	TRBD1	TGTGCCAGCAGTGAGACAGGACAGGGGAGCGGTCAGCCCCAGCATTTT	CASSETGQGSGQPQHF
TRBV9	TRBJ2-6	.	TRBD2	TGTGCCAGCAGCGTAGGACAACTCGGGGGGGCTGGGGCCAACGTCCTGACTTTC	CASSVGQLGGAGANVLTF
TRBV11-1	TRBJ1-4	.	TRBD1	TGTGCCAGCAGCTTAGTTCTATTCGGAGGCTCCGGGACAGGGGAAACTAATGAAAAACTGTTTTTT	CASSLVLFGGSGTGETNEKLFF
TRBV5-1	TRBJ2-1	many	TRBD2	TGCGCCAGCAGCGCAAGCGGGGGGGGCCGAGTCGATGAGCAGTTCTTC	CASSASGGGRVDEQFF
TRBV9	TRBJ2-3	.	TRBD2	TGTGCCAGCAGCGCCTCCCGGGGTAGCGGGGGACCTAGCACAGATACGCAGTATTTT	CASSASRGSGGPSTDTQYF
TRBV7-6	TRBJ2-7	few	.	TGTGCCAGCAGCTCCCCCGTCCTAGACGGAAGCTACGAGCAGTACTTC	CASSSPVLDGSYEQYF
TRBV10-3	TRBJ1-1	few	.	TGTGCCATCAGTGATTTGGGCACTGAAGCTTTCTTT	CAISDLGTEAFF
TRBV7-2	TRBJ1-2	few	.	TGTGCCAGCAGCTCCGAACGGAGAGGGGATGGCTACACCTTC	CASSSERRGDGYTF
TRBV6-2/TRBV6-3	TRBJ2-3	.	.	TGTGCCAGCAGTGACGATGGAACCACAGATACGCAGTATTTT	CASSDDGTTDTQYF
TRBV6-2/TRBV6-3	TRBJ2-7	.	.	TGTGCCAGCAGTCCCGCGGGTTCGGGGTACTACGAGCAGTACTTC	CASSPAGSGYYEQYF
TRBV28	TRBJ2-7	few	TRBD1	TGTGCCAGCAGTCTAGGACAGGGGTGGTACGAGCAGTACTTC	CASSLGQGWYEQYF
TRBV12-3/TRBV12-4	TRBJ1-2	.	.	TGTGCCAGCAGCGACCTCGGGGAGGATGGCTACACCTTC	CASSDLGEDGYTF
TRBV3-1	TRBJ2-5	.	TRBD1	TGTGCCAGCAGTAGACAGGGGGCAGGGGAGCAGTACTTC	CASSRQGAGEQYF
TRBV11-3	TRBJ2-7	many	.	TGTGCCAGCAGCTTAGGACAGCATACCTACGAGCAGTACTTC	CASSLGQHTYEQYF
TRBV13	TRBJ2-5	.	.	TGTGCCGGCAGCCCCTCGGGCCAAGAGACCCAGTACTTC	CAGSPSGQETQYF
TRBV6-6	TRBJ1-3	.	.	TGTGCCAGCGGAGTCCTCTCTGGAAACACCATATATTTT	CASGVLSGNTIYF
TRBV12-3/TRBV12-4	TRBJ1-2	.	.	TGTGCGCTTGGGGTGAACTATGGCTACACCTTC	CALGVNYGYTF
TRBV12-3/TRBV12-4	TRBJ2-3	.	.	TGTGCCAGCAGTCCCCCGCCGGGCACAGATACGCAGTATTTT	CASSPPPGTDTQYF
TRBV20-1	TRBJ1-1	few	TRBD1	TGCAGTGCTAGAGTAGGGACAGGGACCCGAGGGACTGAAGCTTTCTTT	CSARVGTGTRGTEAFF
TRBV12-3/TRBV12-4	TRBJ2-7	many	.	TGTGCCAGCAGTTTAGGGACGGTTGACTACGAGCAGTACTTC	CASSLGTVDYEQYF
TRBV3-1	TRBJ2-7	.	.	TGTGCCAGCAGCCTAAAATTAGACTACGAGCAGTACTTC	CASSLKLDYEQYF
TRBV14	TRBJ2-3	few	.	TGTGCCAGCAGGGAGAGGGGCACAGATACGCAGTATTTT	CASRERGTDTQYF
TRBV25-1	TRBJ2-1	few	TRBD1	TGTGCCAGCAGTGAACCCCCGGGACAGGGGGACAATGAGCAGTTCTTC	CASSEPPGQGDNEQFF
TRBV27	TRBJ2-1	.	.	TGTGCCAGCATGTGTTACCGGGGCCTCTATTCCTACAATGAGCAGTTCTTC	CASMCYRGLYSYNEQFF
TRBV7-9	TRBJ1-1	once	TRBD1	TGTGCCAGCAGCTTAGTCGGGACAGGGGGGGACCTGAACACTGAAGCTTTCTTT	CASSLVGTGGDLNTEAFF